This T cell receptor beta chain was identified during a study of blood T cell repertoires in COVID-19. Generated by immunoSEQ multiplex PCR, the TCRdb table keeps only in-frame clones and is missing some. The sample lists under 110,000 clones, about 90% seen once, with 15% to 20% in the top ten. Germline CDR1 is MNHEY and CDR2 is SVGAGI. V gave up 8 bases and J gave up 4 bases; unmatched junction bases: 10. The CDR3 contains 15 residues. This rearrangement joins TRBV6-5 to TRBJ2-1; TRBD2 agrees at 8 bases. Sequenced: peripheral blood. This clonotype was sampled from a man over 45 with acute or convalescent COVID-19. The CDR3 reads CASGPTSGGYNEQFF. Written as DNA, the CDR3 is TGTGCCAGCGGTCCCACCAGCGGGGGATACAATGAGCAGTTCTTC.